This T cell receptor (beta chain) was identified in a study of cytomegalovirus exposure and HLA in healthy donors. The CDR3 is made up of 14 amino acids. Between the trimmed V and J ends, which lost 7 bases and 7 bases, there was a span of 20 bases. Germline CDR1 is SGHRS and CDR2 is YFSETQ. This clone was found once. As yet, its antigen is unknown. General study points: Both high specificity and high sensitivity reportedly marked the classifier's diagnosis of cytomegalovirus status.

The PCR made use of 60 Vbeta and 13 Jbeta primers. Only in-frame clones appear in the TCRdb table, and some are missing; sequencing was by immunoSEQ multiplex PCR. The data show 150,000 or so clones, with just under 80% seen just once and roughly 6.4% held by the top ten. Donors were nominally healthy when sampled, though unrecorded immune exposures were likely. Source material: PBMCs. The TCR was taken from a middle-aged woman in good health and CMV-seropositive. This chain links TRBV5-1 with TRBJ1-1, with D possibly being TRBD1 (5 bases). In nucleotides, the CDR3 is TGCGCCAGCTTTCCCGGAGACAGAAATGATGAAGCTTTCTTT. This gives the protein CASFPGDRNDEAFF. Filled out from reference TRBV5-1 and TRBJ1-1, the complete variable domain reads KAGVTQTPRYLIKTRGQQVTLSCSPISGHRSVSWYQQTPGQGLQFLFEYFSETQRNKGNFPGRFSGRQFSNSRSEMNVSTLELGDSALYLCASFPGDRNDEAFFGQGTRLTVV.